This T cell receptor beta chain was profiled in a study of identical twins. TCRdb re-called the 5' RACE reads through MiXCR, storing one row per CDR3 protein. Among fewer than 350,000 distinct CDR3 sequences listed, under 9% were seen once. Germline values: CDR1 MNHNS, CDR2 SASEGT. This CDR3 contains 15 residues. Trimming took 5 bases from V and 0 from J, leaving 13 bases between them. In addition, the sample was reused for a study of yellow fever vaccine responses in identical twins.

The chain uses TRBV6-1 and TRBJ1-1; weak D call: TRBD1 (6 bases). Material: memory (CD45RO+) T cells sorted from blood. The sequence was obtained from a woman between 18 and 29 years old in good health. The CDR3 loop is CASSTPGALNTEAFF. The CDR3 nucleotides are TGTGCCAGCAGTACGCCGGGGGCCTTGAACACTGAAGCTTTCTTT.